Below, 5 T cell receptor beta chains from the same sample are listed, as sequenced in a study of glioma-infiltrating T cells. TCR alpha and beta CDR3 regions were amplified from RNA using iRepertoire nested multiplex PCR. TCRdb reanalysed the multiplex PCR reads using MiXCR and keeps one entry per CDR3 protein. The sample has around 120,000 distinct CDR3 sequences; 20% to 25% are singletons. The specimen sequenced was glioma tissue, nonneoplastic brain tissue, or PBMCs (not recorded which). Receptors originate from a human donor with low-grade glioma or glioblastoma, undergoing nonglioma brain surgery, or in good health (not recorded which).

The chain links TRBV3-1 to TRBJ1-5, with a tentative D call TRBD1 (5 bases). V was shortened by 3 bases and J by 1 base, with 7 bases between the two germline ends. The CDR3 consists of 14 residues. The germline gives CDR1 LGHDT, CDR2 YNNKEL (reference sequence). The CDR3 region is CASSQTVSNQPQHF. CDR3 DNA sequence: TGTGCCAGCAGCCAGACAGTAAGCAATCAGCCCCAGCATTTT.

This clonotype was observed a few times. This chain joins TRBV20-1 and TRBJ1-1; 7 nucleotides align to TRBD1. With V trimmed by 4 bases and J by 0 bases, 14 bases remained unmatched. Germline CDR1 and CDR2: DFQATT and SNEGSKA (reference sequence). The CDR3 extends over 17 amino acids. CDR3 DNA: TGCAGTGCTACTCCCTTAGGGGAGGGGGCAATGAACACTGAAGCTTTCTTT. Its protein is CSATPLGEGAMNTEAFF.

This clonotype was picked up a small number of times. The gene calls are TRBV5-1 and TRBJ2-3, with TRBD2 matching over 8 bases. V dropped 4 bases and J dropped 2; count of bases not matched to a gene: 6. The CDR3 is made up of 15 amino acids. CDR1 is SGHRS and CDR2 is YFSETQ in the germline V gene. CDR3 amino acids: CASSVSGGPTDTQYF. DNA of the CDR3: TGCGCCAGCAGCGTGAGCGGGGGACCCACAGATACGCAGTATTTT.

This chain links TRBV4-1 with TRBJ1-5; D is unresolved. From germline, CDR1 is MGHRA and CDR2 YSYEKL. V was clipped by 1 base and J by 7 bases, with 11 bases between them. This CDR3 spans 14 amino acids. CDR3 sequence reads: CASSQVSYAQPQHF. For the CDR3, the DNA is TGCGCCAGCAGCCAAGTCTCTTATGCGCAGCCCCAGCATTTT.

This rearrangement joins TRBV20-1 to TRBJ2-3, with D possibly matching TRBD2 (7 bases). This CDR3 region has 16 residues. Germline V gene sequence: CDR1 DFQATT, CDR2 SNEGSKA (reference sequence). Trimming left V 0 bases short and J 5 bases short, with 18 bases between. The CDR3 coding sequence is TGCAGTGCTAGAGATCTGGGCGGGGGCCCTCAAGATACGCAGTATTTT. Translating it yields CSARDLGGGPQDTQYF.